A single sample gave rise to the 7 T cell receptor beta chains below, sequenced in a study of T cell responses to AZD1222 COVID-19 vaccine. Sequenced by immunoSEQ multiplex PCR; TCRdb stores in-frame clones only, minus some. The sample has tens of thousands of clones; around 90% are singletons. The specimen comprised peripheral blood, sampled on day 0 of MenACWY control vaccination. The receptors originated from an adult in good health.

In DNA form, the CDR3 reads TGTGCCAGCAGTTTTTATGATCGGTCAGCTTTCTTT. It is translated as CASSFYDRSAFF. V gene TRBV12-3 or TRBV12-4 combines with J gene TRBJ1-1; D is unclear. V lost 3 bases and J 10 bases, leaving 12 bases between the germline ends. There are 12 residues in the CDR3.

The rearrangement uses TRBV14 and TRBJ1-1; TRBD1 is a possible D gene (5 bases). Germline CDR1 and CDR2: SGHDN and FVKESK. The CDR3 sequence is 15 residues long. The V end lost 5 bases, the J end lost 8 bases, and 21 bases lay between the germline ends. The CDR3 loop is CASSSLRAGGAEAFF. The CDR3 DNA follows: TGTGCCAGCAGCTCACTAAGGGCCGGGGGAGCCGAAGCTTTCTTT.

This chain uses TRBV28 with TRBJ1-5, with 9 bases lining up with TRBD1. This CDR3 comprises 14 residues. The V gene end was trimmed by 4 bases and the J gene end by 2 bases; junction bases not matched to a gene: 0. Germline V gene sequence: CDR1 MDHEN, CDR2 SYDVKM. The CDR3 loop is CASSWTGGNQPQHF. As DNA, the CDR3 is TGTGCCAGCAGTTGGACAGGGGGCAATCAGCCCCAGCATTTT.

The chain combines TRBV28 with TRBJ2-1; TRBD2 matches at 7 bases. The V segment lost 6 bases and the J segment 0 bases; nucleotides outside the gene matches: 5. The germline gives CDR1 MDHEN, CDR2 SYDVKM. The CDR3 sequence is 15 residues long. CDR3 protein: CASRTGLDSYNEQFF. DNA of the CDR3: TGTGCCAGCAGGACCGGACTAGACTCCTACAATGAGCAGTTCTTC.

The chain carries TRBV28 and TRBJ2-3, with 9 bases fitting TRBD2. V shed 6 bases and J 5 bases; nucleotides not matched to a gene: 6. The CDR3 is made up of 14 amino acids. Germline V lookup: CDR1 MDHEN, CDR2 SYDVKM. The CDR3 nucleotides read TGTGCCAGCAGCCAGCGGGAGGCGAGAGATACGCAGTATTTT. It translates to CASSQREARDTQYF.

In nucleotides, the CDR3 is TGTGCCGTCTCGACGCTAGGTAGCTCCTACGAGCAGTACTTC. Its protein is CAVSTLGSSYEQYF. The chain combines TRBV6-5 with TRBJ2-7; D gene unclear. V lost 11 bases, J lost 0 bases, and 17 bases lay in between. Germline V gives CDR1 MNHEY, CDR2 SVGAGI. This CDR3 is built from 14 residues.

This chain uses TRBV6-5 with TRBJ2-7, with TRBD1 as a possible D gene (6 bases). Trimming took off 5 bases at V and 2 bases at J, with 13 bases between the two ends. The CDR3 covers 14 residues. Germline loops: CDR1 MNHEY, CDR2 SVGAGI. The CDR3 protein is CASSKQGLAYEQYF. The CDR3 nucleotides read TGTGCCAGCAGTAAACAGGGTCTTGCCTACGAGCAGTACTTC.